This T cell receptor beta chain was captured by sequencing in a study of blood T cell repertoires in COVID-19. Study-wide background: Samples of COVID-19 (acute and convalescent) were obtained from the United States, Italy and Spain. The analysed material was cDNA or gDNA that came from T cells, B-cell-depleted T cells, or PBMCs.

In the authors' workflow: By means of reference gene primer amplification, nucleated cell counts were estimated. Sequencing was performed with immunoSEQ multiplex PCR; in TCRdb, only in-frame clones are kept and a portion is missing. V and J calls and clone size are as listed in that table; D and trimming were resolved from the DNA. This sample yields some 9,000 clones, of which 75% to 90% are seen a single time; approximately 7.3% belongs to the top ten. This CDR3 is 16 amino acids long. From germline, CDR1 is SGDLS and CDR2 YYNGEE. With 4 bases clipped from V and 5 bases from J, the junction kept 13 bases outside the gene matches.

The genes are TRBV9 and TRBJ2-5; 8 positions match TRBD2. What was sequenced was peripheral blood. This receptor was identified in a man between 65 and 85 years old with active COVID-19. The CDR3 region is CASSLMGAGVEETQYF. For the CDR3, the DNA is TGTGCCAGCAGCCTGATGGGAGCGGGAGTCGAGGAGACCCAGTACTTC. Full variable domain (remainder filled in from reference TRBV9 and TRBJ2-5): DSGVTQTPKHLITATGQRVTLRCSPRSGDLSVYWYQQSLDQGLQFLIQYYNGEERAKGNILERFSAQQFPDLHSELNLSSLELGDSALYFCASSLMGAGVEETQYFGPGTRLLVL.